The 2 T cell receptor beta chains listed next were all sequenced from one sample in a study of T cell clones after liver transplantation. Profiling relied on immunoSEQ multiplex PCR, and the TCRdb table lists in-frame clones only, not all of them. The repertoire holds 70,000 or so clones, with 90% as singletons. The source was CD4+ T cells from blood, collected before liver transplant. These receptors came from a human donor who received a liver transplant.

This clone was counted between two and nine times. The gene calls are TRBV19 and TRBJ2-7; tentatively, D is TRBD2 (5 bases). The CDR3 extends over 14 amino acids. The V end was cut by 5 bases, the J end by 3 bases, with 14 bases between. Germline CDR1 LNHDA, CDR2 SQIVND (reference sequence). The CDR3 here is CASSARRVDYEQYF. The CDR3 region has the DNA TGTGCCAGTAGTGCTCGGCGGGTAGACTACGAGCAGTACTTC.

CDR3: CASPEGGSGELFF. The CDR3 DNA reads TGTGCCAGCCCCGAGGGGGGTTCCGGGGAGCTGTTTTTT. The chain combines TRBV7-9 with TRBJ2-2; D could derive from TRBD1 or TRBD2 (6 bases each). Between the trimmed V and J ends, which lost 8 bases and 6 bases, there was a span of 13 bases. The CDR3 consists of 13 residues. CDR1 SEHNR and CDR2 FQNEAQ come from the germline V gene (reference sequence).